Each of the 9 T cell receptor beta chains below was sequenced from the same sample in a study of cytomegalovirus exposure and HLA in healthy donors. The PCR made use of 60 Vbeta and 13 Jbeta primers. Profiling relied on immunoSEQ multiplex PCR, and the TCRdb table lists in-frame clones only, not all of them. Of 100,000 to 150,000 clones in the sample, 80% were seen once. The sample comprised PBMCs. Source of these receptors: a man aged 35-49 years in good health and CMV-seronegative.

This clone has a single count. Here the CDR3 reads CASSLGQGIYEQYF. The CDR3 coding sequence is TGTGCCAGCAGCTTGGGACAGGGGATTTACGAGCAGTACTTC. The V and J genes are TRBV5-8 and TRBJ2-7; 8 bases align to TRBD1. The trim removed 0 bases at V and 4 bases at J, leaving 3 bases unmatched. This CDR3 region has 14 residues. The V gene's germline CDR1 is SGHTS and CDR2 YDEGEE. The variable domain in full, with the rest retrieved from reference TRBV5-8 and TRBJ2-7, is EAGVTQSPTHLIKTRGQQATLRCSPISGHTSVYWYQQALGLGLQFLLWYDEGEERNRGNFPPRFSGRQFPNYSSELNVNALELEDSALYLCASSLGQGIYEQYFGPGTRLTVT.

The table lists this clone with a count of one. This chain uses TRBV5-1 with TRBJ2-1; D unclear. The CDR3 spans 14 residues. V was pared by 4 bases and J by 5 bases, with 13 bases between. CDR1 is SGHRS and CDR2 is YFSETQ in the germline V gene. The DNA for the CDR3 is TGCGCCAGCAGCGTCCTCGACGGAGACAATGAGCAGTTCTTC. It translates to CASSVLDGDNEQFF.

This clone showed up just a few times. This chain joins TRBV10-3 and TRBJ2-1, with 8 bases aligning to TRBD2. V gave up 10 bases and J gave up 7 bases; unmatched junction bases: 15. The CDR3 has 15 amino acids. In germline, CDR1 is ENHRY, CDR2 SYGVKD. The CDR3: CATGVREGGGNEQFF. The CDR3 region has the DNA TGTGCCACTGGGGTCCGGGAGGGCGGCGGAAATGAGCAGTTCTTC.

The chain employs TRBV9 and TRBJ2-7, with D unresolved. V was clipped by 0 bases and J by 3 bases, with 7 bases between them. The CDR3 is made up of 13 amino acids. Germline V gives CDR1 SGDLS, CDR2 YYNGEE. In nucleotides, the CDR3 is TGTGCCAGCAGCGTAGGACTTAACTACGAGCAGTACTTC. This encodes CASSVGLNYEQYF.

The chain joins TRBV5-6 to TRBJ2-1; 9 nucleotides agree with TRBD2. The CDR3 consists of 13 residues. Germline assignment: CDR1 SGHDT and CDR2 YYEEEE. Losses at the gene ends were 6 bases for V and 8 bases for J; bases not matched to a gene: 6. In nucleotides, the CDR3 is TGTGCCAGCACCCGCGGGAGGGTCGATGAGCAGTTCTTC. Protein sequence: CASTRGRVDEQFF.

The chain links TRBV6-5 to TRBJ1-3, with D possibly matching TRBD1 (5 bases). Germline V gene lookup returns CDR1 MNHEY and CDR2 SVGAGI. The CDR3 covers 16 residues. Trimming took off 2 bases at V and 2 bases at J, with 13 bases between the two ends. Written as DNA, the CDR3 is TGTGCCAGCAGTTACATGCCGCGGGGGGCTGGAAACACCATATATTTT. Its protein product is CASSYMPRGAGNTIYF.

This rearrangement joins TRBV5-5 to TRBJ1-1; weak D call: TRBD1 (6 bases). Germline CDR1 is SGHKS and CDR2 is YYEKEE (reference sequence). The ends were cut back, 7 bases at V and 4 bases at J, with 20 bases in the middle. The CDR3 covers 15 residues. CDR3 DNA: TGTGCCAGCTCCGGGTGGGGGCAGCTAAGCACTGAAGCTTTCTTT. Translating it yields CASSGWGQLSTEAFF.

The rearrangement joins TRBV5-6 to TRBJ2-1; D call uncertain. In germline, CDR1 is SGHDT, CDR2 YYEEEE. The CDR3 is 16 residues long. The V end lost 1 base, the J end lost 0 bases, and 11 bases lay between the germline ends. The CDR3 sequence is CASSLPVLSSYNEQFF. CDR3 nucleotides: TGTGCCAGCAGCTTGCCGGTCCTGAGCTCCTACAATGAGCAGTTCTTC.

The chain joins TRBV20-1 to TRBJ2-7; D uncertain. The V gene lost 3 bases and the J gene lost 4 bases, with 7 bases spanning the gap. The CDR3 sequence is 11 residues long. The germline V gene has CDR1 DFQATT and CDR2 SNEGSKA (reference sequence). In DNA, the CDR3 is TGCAGTGCTAGTACCCAGTACGAGCAGTACTTC. Translation: CSASTQYEQYF.